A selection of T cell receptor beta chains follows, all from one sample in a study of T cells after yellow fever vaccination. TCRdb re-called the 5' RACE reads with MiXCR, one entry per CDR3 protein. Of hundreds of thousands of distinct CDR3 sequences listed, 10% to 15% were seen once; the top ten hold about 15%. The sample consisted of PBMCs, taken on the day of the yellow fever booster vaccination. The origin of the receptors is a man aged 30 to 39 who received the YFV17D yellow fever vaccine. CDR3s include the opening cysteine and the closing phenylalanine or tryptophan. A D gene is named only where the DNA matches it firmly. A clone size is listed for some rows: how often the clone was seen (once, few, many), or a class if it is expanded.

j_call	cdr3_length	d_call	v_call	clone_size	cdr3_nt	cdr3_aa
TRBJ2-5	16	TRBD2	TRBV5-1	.	TGCGCCAGCAGCTTGGCCTCCGGACTAGCGGGAGTGGCCCAGTACTTC	CASSLASGLAGVAQYF
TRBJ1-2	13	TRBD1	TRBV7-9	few	TGTGCCAGCAGCACGACAGGGGAATATGGCTACACCTTC	CASSTTGEYGYTF
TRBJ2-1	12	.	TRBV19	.	TGTGCCCCCCGGGAGTCCTACAATGAGCAGTTCTTC	CAPRESYNEQFF
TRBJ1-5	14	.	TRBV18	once	TGTGCCAGCTCACCGACGGTCGGGGAGCGGCCCCAGCATTTT	CASSPTVGERPQHF
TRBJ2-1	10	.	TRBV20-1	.	TGCAGTGCGGGGTGGGGGGAGCAGTTCTTC	CSAGWGEQFF
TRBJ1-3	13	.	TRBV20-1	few	TGCAGTGCTAGAAGGAGCTCTGGAAACACCATATATTTT	CSARRSSGNTIYF
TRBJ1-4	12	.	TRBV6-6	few	TGTGCCAGCAGCCCCGGGGGAGGGGAACTGTCTTTT	CASSPGGGELSF
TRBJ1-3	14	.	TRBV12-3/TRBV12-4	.	TGTGCCAGCAGTTTACCCAGACCAGGAAACACCATATATTTT	CASSLPRPGNTIYF
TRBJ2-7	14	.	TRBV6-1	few	TGTGCCAGCAGTGAAGGCCCCCCCGTCTACGAGCAGTACTTC	CASSEGPPVYEQYF
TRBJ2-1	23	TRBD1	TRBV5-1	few	TGCGCCAGCAGCTTGCCCGGGACAGGGGTGGAAACTACCAATCCCAGCTCCTACAATGAGCAGTTCTTC	CASSLPGTGVETTNPSSYNEQFF
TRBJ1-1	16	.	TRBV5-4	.	TGTGCCAGCAGCTCCATGACAGGTCGGGGACACACTGAAGCTTTCTTT	CASSSMTGRGHTEAFF
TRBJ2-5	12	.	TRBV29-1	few	TGCAGCGTTGGGTGGACAGTCGAGACCCAGTACTTC	CSVGWTVETQYF
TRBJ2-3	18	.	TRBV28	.	TGTGCCTTCAGTTTGGGTTTGTTGGGGCAGGGGAGCACAGATACGCAGTATTTT	CAFSLGLLGQGSTDTQYF
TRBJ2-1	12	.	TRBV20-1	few	TGCAGTGCAACTGGGACGCCGTTTGAGCAGTTCTTC	CSATGTPFEQFF
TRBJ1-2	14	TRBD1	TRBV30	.	TGTGCCTGGAGTGGGGGACAGGGGGCGCATGGCTACACCTTC	CAWSGGQGAHGYTF
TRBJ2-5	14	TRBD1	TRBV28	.	TGTGCCAGCAGTATGACAGGGGGCGCGGAGACCCAGTACTTC	CASSMTGGAETQYF
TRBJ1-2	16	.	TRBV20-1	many	TGCAGTGCTAGCTCCACCCCCCGCAGGGTAGGGGATGGCTACACCTTC	CSASSTPRRVGDGYTF
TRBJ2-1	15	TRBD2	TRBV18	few	TGTGCCAGCTCGCCCACGCGGGAGAGCCTCGGTGAGCAGTTCTTC	CASSPTRESLGEQFF
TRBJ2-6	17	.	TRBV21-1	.	TGTGCCAGCAGCAAAGCCGGGCGCACTCTCAGGGCCAACGTCCTGACTTTC	CASSKAGRTLRANVLTF
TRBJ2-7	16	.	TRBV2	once	TGTGCCAGCAGTGAAGGTTGGGGGGCTAGCTCCTACGAGCAGTACTTC	CASSEGWGASSYEQYF
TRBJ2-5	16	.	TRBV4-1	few	TGCGCCAGCAGCCTGGGGGCTAGCGAATGGCTGGAGACCCAGTACTTC	CASSLGASEWLETQYF
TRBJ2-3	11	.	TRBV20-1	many	TGCAGTGCTAGGGTAGCAGATACGCAGTATTTT	CSARVADTQYF
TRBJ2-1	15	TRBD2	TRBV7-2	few	TGTGCCAGCAGCTTTAGACTAGCGGGAAAAAATGAGCAGTTCTTC	CASSFRLAGKNEQFF
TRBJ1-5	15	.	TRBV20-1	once	TGCAGTGCTAGAGATTCTGGGGTTATAAGTCAGCCCCAGCATTTT	CSARDSGVISQPQHF
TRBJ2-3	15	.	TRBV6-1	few	TGTGCCAGCAGTGAACCGAGTTTCCCCACAGATACGCAGTATTTT	CASSEPSFPTDTQYF
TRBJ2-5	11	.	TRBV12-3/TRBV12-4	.	TGTGCCAGCAGTTTAGCAGGTACCCAGTACTTC	CASSLAGTQYF